These 24 T cell receptor beta chains came from one sample sequenced in a study of OX40 agonist ivuxolimab in advanced cancers. The data were produced by immunoSEQ multiplex PCR, yet TCRdb's version contains in-frame clones alone and is incomplete. This sample carries about 97,000 clones, roughly nine tenths of them seen once, and the ten largest clones take around 5.2%. Sequencing used CD4+ or CD8+ T cells sorted from blood, obtained in a trial of the OX40 agonist ivuxolimab. The source is an adult with an advanced solid tumor such as melanoma, head and neck, liver or kidney cancer.

The genes are TRBV7-2 and TRBJ2-3; D gene unclear. Germline lookup yields CDR1 SGHTA and CDR2 FQGNSA. This CDR3 is 11 amino acids long. Trimming removed 5 bases from V and 8 bases from J, with 8 bases in between. The CDR3 DNA reads as TGTGCCAGCAGCCCATCTGGTACGCAGTATTTT. It translates to CASSPSGTQYF. The full variable domain, rest sourced from reference TRBV7-2 and TRBJ2-3, is GAGVSQSPSNKVTEKGKDVELRCDPISGHTALYWYRQSLGQGLEFLIYFQGNSAPDKSGLPSDRFSAERTGGSVSTLTIQRTQQEDSAVYLCASSPSGTQYFGPGTRLTVL.

The rearrangement links TRBV5-8 to TRBJ1-5; 7 positions match TRBD1. This CDR3 comprises 14 residues. Germline V gene sequence: CDR1 SGHTS, CDR2 YDEGEE. V trimming: 1 base; J trimming: 5 bases; junction bases outside the gene matches: 3. The chain's CDR3 is CASSLNRGHQPQHF. For the CDR3, the DNA is TGTGCCAGCAGCTTGAACAGGGGACATCAGCCCCAGCATTTT.

The chain joins TRBV7-3 to TRBJ2-2, with D maybe TRBD1 (5 bases). Germline assignment: CDR1 SGHTA and CDR2 FQGTGA. Trimming removed 5 bases from V and 6 bases from J, with 10 bases in between. This CDR3 region has 13 residues. CDR3 sequence: CASSPVRAGELFF. CDR3 nucleotides: TGTGCCAGCAGCCCCGTCAGGGCCGGGGAGCTGTTTTTT.

The rearrangement links TRBV30 to TRBJ1-2; D unresolved. This CDR3 is built from 14 residues. The V gene lost 0 bases and the J gene lost 8 bases, with 16 bases spanning the gap. Per the germline V gene, CDR1 is GTSNPN and CDR2 is SVGIG (reference sequence). CDR3 nucleotides: TGTGCCTGGAGTGTACGTGGGTCCTACCGAGGCTACACCTTC. As protein: CAWSVRGSYRGYTF.

The chain combines TRBV7-2 with TRBJ1-3, with D maybe TRBD1 (5 bases). The CDR3 runs to 17 residues. Between the trimmed V and J ends, which lost 5 bases and 8 bases, there was a span of 25 bases. The germline CDR1 and CDR2 sequences are SGHTA and FQGNSA. This CDR3 is CASSPRLPGLGRDTIYF. For the CDR3, the DNA is TGTGCCAGCAGCCCCCGATTACCGGGACTTGGGAGGGACACCATATATTTT.

The chain joins TRBV30 to TRBJ2-1, with unresolved D. Germline V gives CDR1 GTSNPN, CDR2 SVGIG (reference sequence). CDR3 length equals 11 residues. V gave up 2 bases and J gave up 7 bases, with 6 bases separating them. CDR3 region: CAWSQLNEQFF. CDR3 in DNA: TGTGCCTGGAGTCAACTTAATGAGCAGTTCTTC.

The chain combines TRBV2 with TRBJ2-7, with 7 bases aligning to TRBD2. Germline V gene data show CDR1 as SNHLY and CDR2 as FYNNEI. V lost 9 bases and J lost 2; bases outside the gene matches: 4. The CDR3 is 12 amino acids. The CDR3 region has the DNA TGTGCCAGTGGGACTACCCCCTACGAGCAGTACTTC. Translated: CASGTTPYEQYF.

The V gene is TRBV20-1, the J gene TRBJ2-1; the D gene could be TRBD1 or TRBD2 (5 bases each). The germline V and J ends were trimmed by 8 bases and 12 bases, with 17 bases remaining between them. CDR3 length: 11 amino acids. The germline V gene encodes CDR1 DFQATT and CDR2 SNEGSKA (reference sequence). Written as DNA, the CDR3 is TGCAGTCCACGAGCCGGGACCCTGCAGTTCTTC. As protein: CSPRAGTLQFF.

The chain uses TRBV4-3 and TRBJ1-2, with D possibly matching TRBD1 (6 bases). This CDR3 has 15 residues. Germline CDR1 is LGHNA and CDR2 is YSLEER. V was shortened by 3 bases and J by 5 bases, with 16 bases between the two germline ends. CDR3: CASSQPGAPTYGYTF. CDR3 nucleotides: TGCGCCAGCAGCCAGCCGGGGGCCCCAACTTATGGCTACACCTTC.

This chain uses TRBV25-1 with TRBJ1-6; D not certain. The CDR3 has 15 amino acids. Germline CDR1 MGHDK, CDR2 SYGVNS. V was clipped by 6 bases and J by 5 bases, with 14 bases between them. The CDR3 reads CASRRTDLNNSPLHF. DNA of the CDR3: TGTGCCAGCAGGAGGACTGACTTGAATAATTCACCCCTCCACTTT.

The V gene is TRBV19, the J gene TRBJ2-1; D call uncertain. Germline V gene data show CDR1 as LNHDA and CDR2 as SQIVND (reference sequence). CDR3 length equals 11 residues. Trimming pared 7 bases from V and 6 bases from J, leaving 7 bases between. CDR3 DNA sequence: TGTGCCAGTACCTCTAGCAATGAGCAGTTCTTC. This sequence encodes CASTSSNEQFF. Full variable domain (outside the CDR3, taken from reference TRBV19 and TRBJ2-1): DGGITQSPKYLFRKEGQNVTLSCEQNLNHDAMYWYRQDPGQGLRLIYYSQIVNDFQKGDIAEGYSVSREKKESFPLTVTSAQKNPTAFYLCASTSSNEQFFGPGTRLTVL.

DNA for the CDR3: TGTGCCAGCAGCTTCTCAAATCTGAGGGGAAGGGAAAAACTGTTTTTT. Translated: CASSFSNLRGREKLFF. This sequence joins TRBV7-2 and TRBJ1-4, with D perhaps TRBD1 (5 bases). Trimming removed 3 bases at V and 8 bases at J, with 19 bases between. Germline V gene sequence: CDR1 SGHTA, CDR2 FQGNSA. The CDR3 contains 16 residues.

This clone was picked up one time. The rearrangement links TRBV2 to TRBJ2-1, with 9 bases identical to TRBD2. The CDR3 sequence is 15 residues long. Trimming at V came to 5 bases and at J to 7 bases, leaving 9 bases not matched to a gene. Germline values: CDR1 SNHLY, CDR2 FYNNEI. CDR3 sequence (DNA): TGTGCCAGCAGTCAGCGGGGGGCAGGGACGAATGAGCAGTTCTTC. This codes for CASSQRGAGTNEQFF.

V gene TRBV19 combines with J gene TRBJ2-3, with D tentatively TRBD2 (6 bases). Trimming removed 3 bases at V and 2 bases at J, with 12 bases between. The CDR3 has 15 amino acids. CDR1 LNHDA and CDR2 SQIVND come from the germline V gene (reference sequence). The CDR3 reads CASSMSWRATDTQYF. Written as DNA, the CDR3 is TGTGCCAGTAGTATGTCATGGAGGGCCACAGATACGCAGTATTTT.

The V and J genes are TRBV4-3 and TRBJ2-1; 8 bases line up with TRBD2. Germline CDR1 is LGHNA and CDR2 is YSLEER. The CDR3 length is 15 residues. J gave up 7 bases and V 4 bases, and 9 bases lay outside the gene matches. CDR3 protein: CASSRRAGDGNEQFF. The DNA for the CDR3 is TGCGCCAGCAGCCGAAGAGCGGGAGATGGGAATGAGCAGTTCTTC.

This clone showed up just once. The chain employs TRBV5-1 and TRBJ2-6; TRBD1 matches at 8 bases. V lost 1 base and J lost 0; bases outside the gene matches: 12. Germline CDR1 is SGHRS and CDR2 is YFSETQ. The CDR3 runs to 20 residues. This chain's CDR3 is CASSLRSLGTGTSGANVLTF. DNA for the CDR3: TGCGCCAGCAGCTTGCGGTCGTTAGGGACAGGCACCTCTGGGGCCAACGTCCTGACTTTC.

This chain uses TRBV4-2 with TRBJ1-6; D unresolved. The CDR3 length is 18 residues. V lost 0 bases, J lost 6 bases, and 18 bases lay in between. The germline CDR1 and CDR2 sequences are LGHNA and YNFKEQ. CDR3 residues: CASSQDRVGQIANSPLHF. CDR3 bases: TGTGCCAGCAGCCAAGATCGGGTGGGCCAGATTGCTAATTCACCCCTCCACTTT.

The V call is TRBV30, the J call TRBJ1-4; tentative D call: TRBD1 (6 bases). The CDR3 length is 13 residues. V was cut by 7 bases and J by 8 bases, with 17 bases left in between. The V gene's germline CDR1 is GTSNPN and CDR2 SVGIG (reference sequence). In DNA form, the CDR3 reads TGTGCCTACGGAGGGGGGACTCCCGAAAAACTGTTTTTT. Its translation: CAYGGGTPEKLFF.

This sequence joins TRBV19 and TRBJ1-1, with D possibly TRBD1 on 6 matching bases. The CDR3 contains 15 residues. Germline V gene sequence: CDR1 LNHDA, CDR2 SQIVND (reference sequence). Deletions cut 7 bases from V and 0 bases from J, with 15 bases between. CDR3 nucleotide sequence: TGTGCCAGTACCGATAGGGGGTTTATGAACACTGAAGCTTTCTTT. This translates into CASTDRGFMNTEAFF. Together with reference TRBV19 and TRBJ1-1, the CDR3 gives the full variable domain: DGGITQSPKYLFRKEGQNVTLSCEQNLNHDAMYWYRQDPGQGLRLIYYSQIVNDFQKGDIAEGYSVSREKKESFPLTVTSAQKNPTAFYLCASTDRGFMNTEAFFGQGTRLTVV.

This chain links TRBV7-3 with TRBJ1-2, with TRBD1 matching over 9 bases. V lost 6 bases to trimming and J lost 4 bases; unmatched junction nucleotides: 6. The CDR3 sequence is 14 residues long. Germline CDR1 and CDR2: SGHTA and FQGTGA. The DNA for the CDR3 is TGTGCCAGCAGTCCTACAGGGGGCTCCTATGGCTACACCTTC. Translation: CASSPTGGSYGYTF.

In its sample, this clone was seen once. The V and J genes are TRBV6-5 and TRBJ2-7, with D possibly TRBD1 on 6 matching bases. V gave up 6 bases and J gave up 2 bases, with 14 bases separating them. The germline V gene encodes CDR1 MNHEY and CDR2 SVGAGI. This CDR3 spans 14 amino acids. This CDR3 is CASSPGVAAYEQYF. DNA for the CDR3: TGTGCCAGCAGCCCAGGGGTCGCAGCCTACGAGCAGTACTTC.

The V and J genes are TRBV7-2 and TRBJ2-2; D is unresolved. The germline CDR1 and CDR2 sequences are SGHTA and FQGNSA. This CDR3 contains 15 residues. V was cut by 1 base and J by 3 bases, with 9 bases left in between. The CDR3 DNA follows: TGTGCCAGCAGCTTAGTACCCCAGCACACCGGGGAGCTGTTTTTT. The encoded protein is CASSLVPQHTGELFF.

The V gene is TRBV4-2, the J gene TRBJ2-1, with 8 bases identical to TRBD2. V shed 1 base, J shed 2 bases, and the junction held 4 bases outside the gene matches. The CDR3 covers 16 residues. Per germline, CDR1 LGHNA and CDR2 YNFKEQ. The CDR3 is CASSQAGREAYNEQFF. The DNA of the CDR3 is TGTGCCAGCAGCCAAGCTGGGCGGGAGGCCTACAATGAGCAGTTCTTC.

This clone has only one observation. The J gene is TRBJ2-7, the V gene TRBV4-2; D is undetermined. CDR3 size: 10 residues. Trimming stripped 6 bases from V and 4 bases from J, with 4 bases between. CDR1 and CDR2 (germline): LGHNA, YNFKEQ. The DNA for the CDR3 is TGTGCCAGCAGTCAATACGAGCAGTACTTC. Amino acids: CASSQYEQYF.